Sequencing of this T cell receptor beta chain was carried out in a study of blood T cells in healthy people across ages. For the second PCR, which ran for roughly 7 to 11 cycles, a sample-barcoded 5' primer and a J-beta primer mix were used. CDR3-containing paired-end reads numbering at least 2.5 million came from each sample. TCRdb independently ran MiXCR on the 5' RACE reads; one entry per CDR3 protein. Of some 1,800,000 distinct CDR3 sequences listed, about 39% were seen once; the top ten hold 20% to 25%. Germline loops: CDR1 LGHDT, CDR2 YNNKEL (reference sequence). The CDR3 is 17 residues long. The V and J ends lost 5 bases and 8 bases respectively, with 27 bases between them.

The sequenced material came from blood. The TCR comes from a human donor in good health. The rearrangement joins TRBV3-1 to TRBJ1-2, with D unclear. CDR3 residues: CASSGLYTAQIREGYTF. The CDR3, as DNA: TGTGCCAGCAGCGGACTATACACAGCTCAAATCCGGGAGGGCTACACCTTC.